This T cell receptor beta chain stems from a study of cytomegalovirus exposure and HLA in healthy donors. Whole-study findings and limits: According to an earlier analysis, most TCR beta V segments yielded productive rearrangements about 87% or about 30% of the time. When the data were analyzed later, several of the most significant clusters appeared to be linked to common viral pathogens. Sequencing depth roughly uniform across donors was assumed in presence/absence analyses.

This clone was counted between two and nine times. Its cognate antigen is unknown. From germline, CDR1 is WSHSY and CDR2 SAAADI. The CDR3 has 13 residues. Trimming removed 9 bases from V and 0 bases from J, with 11 bases in between. Healthy bone marrow donors made up the cohort. Use of 60 Vbeta and 13 Jbeta primers characterized the PCR. TCRdb's copy holds only in-frame clones and misses some; the assay was immunoSEQ multiplex PCR. This table holds about 190,000 clones, under 85% found once. The source material was PBMCs. This clonotype originated in a woman under 30 in good health and CMV-seronegative. This chain uses TRBV10-2 with TRBJ1-1; perhaps TRBD1 as D (6 bases). Here the CDR3 reads CASTGQLNTEAFF. The CDR3 DNA sequence: TGCGCCAGTACGGGACAACTGAACACTGAAGCTTTCTTT.